Following are 7 T cell receptor beta chains from one sample sequenced in a study of graft-versus-host responses after intestinal transplantation. Clones were read by immunoSEQ multiplex PCR, and TCRdb kept only the in-frame ones, dropping some. The data show 85,000 to 90,000 clones, 80% to 95% seen once. For these TCRs, the target antigens are not known. The sequencing used unstimulated CD4+ T cells sorted from spleen or lymph node cells, collected before transplant. The receptors originated from a human donor who was the organ donor for an intestinal transplant.

The rearrangement joins TRBV2 to TRBJ1-2; D is undetermined. The germline V gene encodes CDR1 SNHLY and CDR2 FYNNEI. The CDR3 totals 18 residues. Trimming removed 4 bases at V and 0 bases at J, with 21 bases between. The chain's CDR3 is CASSANGPVGVANYGYTF. CDR3 DNA sequence: TGTGCCAGCAGTGCTAATGGTCCGGTTGGAGTAGCTAACTATGGCTACACCTTC.

The chain combines TRBV19 with TRBJ1-1; weak D call: TRBD1 (5 bases). The CDR3 totals 13 residues. Trimming took off 6 bases at V and 6 bases at J, with 14 bases between the two ends. Germline-derived CDR1 and CDR2 are LNHDA and SQIVND (reference sequence). Written as DNA, the CDR3 is TGTGCCAGTAGACTCAGGGTAATGTCTGAAGCTTTCTTT. It is translated as CASRLRVMSEAFF.

The rearrangement links TRBV5-4 to TRBJ1-2, with D maybe TRBD1 (5 bases). Germline assignment: CDR1 SGHNT and CDR2 YYREEE (reference sequence). The CDR3 is made up of 16 amino acids. Trimming left V 0 bases short and J 0 bases short, with 12 bases between. The CDR3 DNA sequence: TGTGCCAGCAGCTTGGAAGGGTTGGGGCCTAACTATGGCTACACCTTC. Protein: CASSLEGLGPNYGYTF.

This chain joins TRBV30 and TRBJ2-2; TRBD2 agrees at 8 bases. V was clipped by 3 bases and J by 3 bases; unmatched bases: 18. Germline CDR1 GTSNPN, CDR2 SVGIG (reference sequence). This CDR3 spans 19 amino acids. The CDR3: CAWRKPGLAGLVDTGELFF. The CDR3 region has the DNA TGTGCCTGGAGAAAACCAGGCCTAGCGGGTTTGGTCGACACCGGGGAGCTGTTTTTT. Combining the CDR3 with reference TRBV30 and TRBJ2-2 gives the whole variable domain SQTIHQWPATLVQPVGSPLSLECTVEGTSNPNLYWYRQAAGRGLQLLFYSVGIGQISSEVPQNLSASRPQDRQFILSSKKLLLSDSGFYLCAWRKPGLAGLVDTGELFFGEGSRLTVL.

The chain couples TRBV11-1 to TRBJ2-5, with a possible D match to TRBD2 (6 bases). Trimming removed 5 bases from V and 3 bases from J, with 19 bases in between. Germline assignment: CDR1 SGHAT and CDR2 FQDESV (reference sequence). The CDR3 consists of 16 residues. CDR3 DNA: TGTGCCAGCAGCCTAATGGGAAGGGGAGGTGAAGAGACCCAGTACTTC. Translation gives CASSLMGRGGEETQYF.

V and J are TRBV2 and TRBJ2-7; 14 nucleotides agree with TRBD2. The germline gives CDR1 SNHLY, CDR2 FYNNEI. This CDR3 comprises 16 residues. V lost 5 bases, J lost 1 base, and 4 bases stayed unmatched. The CDR3 protein is CASSLGLAGASYEQYF. CDR3 bases: TGTGCCAGCAGTCTGGGACTAGCGGGAGCTTCCTACGAGCAGTACTTC.

The V call is TRBV7-6, the J call TRBJ2-2; D is unresolved. CDR1 and CDR2 from the germline V gene are SGHVS and FNYEAQ. The V end was cut by 1 base, the J end by 3 bases, with 12 bases between. This CDR3 is 16 amino acids long. The CDR3 region is CASSLGLAPDTGELFF. The CDR3 DNA follows: TGTGCCAGCAGCTTAGGGTTAGCCCCAGACACCGGGGAGCTGTTTTTT.